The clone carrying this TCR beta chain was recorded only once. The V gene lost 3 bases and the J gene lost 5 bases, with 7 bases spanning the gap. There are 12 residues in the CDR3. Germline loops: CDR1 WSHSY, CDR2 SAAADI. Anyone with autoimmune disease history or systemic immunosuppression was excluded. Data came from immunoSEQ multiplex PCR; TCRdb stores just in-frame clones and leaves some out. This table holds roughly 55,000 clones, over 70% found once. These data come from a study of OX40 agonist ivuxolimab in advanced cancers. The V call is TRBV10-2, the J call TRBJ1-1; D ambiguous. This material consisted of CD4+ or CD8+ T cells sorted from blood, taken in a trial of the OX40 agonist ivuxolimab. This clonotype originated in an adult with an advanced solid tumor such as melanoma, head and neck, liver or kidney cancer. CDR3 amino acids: CASSERRTEAFF. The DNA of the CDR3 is TGCGCCAGCAGTGAACGGAGAACTGAAGCTTTCTTT.